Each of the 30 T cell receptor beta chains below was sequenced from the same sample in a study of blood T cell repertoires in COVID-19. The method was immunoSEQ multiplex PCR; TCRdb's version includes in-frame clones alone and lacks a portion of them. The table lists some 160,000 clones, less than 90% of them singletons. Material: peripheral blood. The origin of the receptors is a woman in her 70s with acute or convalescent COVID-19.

CDR3 bases: TGCGCCAGCAGCTTGCCACGGACTAGCGGGAGTGCGAACACCGGGGAGCTGTTTTTT. It yields the protein CASSLPRTSGSANTGELFF. The chain joins TRBV5-1 to TRBJ2-2; 13 positions match TRBD2. The CDR3 spans 19 residues. The germline V gene encodes CDR1 SGHRS and CDR2 YFSETQ. Trimming cost V 1 base and J 0 bases; bases outside gene matches: 6.

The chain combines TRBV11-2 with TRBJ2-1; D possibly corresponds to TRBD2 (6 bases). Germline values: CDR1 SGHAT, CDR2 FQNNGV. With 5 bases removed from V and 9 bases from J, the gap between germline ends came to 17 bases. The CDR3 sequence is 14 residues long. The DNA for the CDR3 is TGTGCCAGCAGCCCCGCGGGGCCCCGGGGTGAGCAGTTCTTC. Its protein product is CASSPAGPRGEQFF.

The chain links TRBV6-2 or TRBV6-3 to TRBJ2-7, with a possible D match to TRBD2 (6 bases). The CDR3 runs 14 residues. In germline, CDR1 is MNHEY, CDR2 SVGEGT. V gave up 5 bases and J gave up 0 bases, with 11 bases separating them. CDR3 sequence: CASSRAGSSYEQYF. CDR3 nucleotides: TGTGCCAGCAGTCGAGCGGGTAGCTCCTACGAGCAGTACTTC.

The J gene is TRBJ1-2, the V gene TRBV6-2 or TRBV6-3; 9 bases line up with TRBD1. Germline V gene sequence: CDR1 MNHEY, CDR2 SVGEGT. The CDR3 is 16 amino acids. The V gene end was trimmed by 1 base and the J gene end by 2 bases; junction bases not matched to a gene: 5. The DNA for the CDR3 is TGTGCCAGCAGTTACTTATTTACAGGGGGCAACTATGGCTACACCTTC. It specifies CASSYLFTGGNYGYTF.

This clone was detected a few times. In DNA, the CDR3 is TGTGCCAGCACCCCCGGGACAGGACTCTATGGCTACACCTTC. Residues: CASTPGTGLYGYTF. The chain employs TRBV6-5 and TRBJ1-2, with 8 bases lining up with TRBD1. Germline V gene data show CDR1 as MNHEY and CDR2 as SVGAGI. Trimming removed 7 bases from V and 4 bases from J; junction bases left unmatched: 8. CDR3 length equals 14 residues.

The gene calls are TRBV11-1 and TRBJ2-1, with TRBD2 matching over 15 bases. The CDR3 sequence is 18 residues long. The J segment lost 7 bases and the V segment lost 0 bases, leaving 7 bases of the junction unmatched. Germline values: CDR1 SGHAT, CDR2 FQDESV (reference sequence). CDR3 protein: CASSLAGTSGRSRNEQFF. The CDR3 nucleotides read TGTGCCAGCAGCTTAGCCGGGACTAGCGGGAGGTCGAGGAATGAGCAGTTCTTC.

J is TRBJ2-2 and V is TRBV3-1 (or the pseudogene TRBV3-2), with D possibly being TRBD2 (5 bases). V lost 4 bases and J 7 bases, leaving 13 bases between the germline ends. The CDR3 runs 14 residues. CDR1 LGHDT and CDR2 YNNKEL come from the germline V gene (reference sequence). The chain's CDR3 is CASSRLRDLGELFF. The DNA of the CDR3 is TGTGCCAGCAGCCGCCTCCGGGATCTCGGGGAGCTGTTTTTT.

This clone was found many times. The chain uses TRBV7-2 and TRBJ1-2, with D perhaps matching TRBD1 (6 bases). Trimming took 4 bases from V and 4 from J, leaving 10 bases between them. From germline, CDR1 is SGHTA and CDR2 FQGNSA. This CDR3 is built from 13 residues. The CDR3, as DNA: TGTGCCAGCAGCTCAGGGGTTATCTATGGCTACACCTTC. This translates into CASSSGVIYGYTF.

CDR3 bases: TGCGCCAGCAGCGAGGGCCCGTCGGGCACCATATATTTT. It codes for CASSEGPSGTIYF. The chain combines TRBV5-1 with TRBJ1-3; D remains unclear. V was trimmed by 4 bases and J by 9 bases, leaving 14 bases between them. The CDR3 is 13 residues long. Germline V CDR1 and CDR2: SGHRS, YFSETQ.

In DNA form, the CDR3 reads TGTGCCAGCAGTTACGGGACAGCCAGGGGGATGGCTGAAGCTTTCTTT. This translates into CASSYGTARGMAEAFF. The gene calls are TRBV6-2 or TRBV6-3 and TRBJ1-1; 7 bases map to TRBD1. The V and J ends lost 2 bases and 6 bases, in that order; junction bases with no gene match: 12. The CDR3 spans 16 residues. Germline-derived CDR1 and CDR2 are MNHEY and SVGEGT.

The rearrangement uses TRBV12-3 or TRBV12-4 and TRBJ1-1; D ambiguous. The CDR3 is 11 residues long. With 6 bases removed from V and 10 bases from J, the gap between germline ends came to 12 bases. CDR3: CASSPGRGAFF. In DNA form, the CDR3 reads TGTGCCAGCAGCCCCGGTCGAGGAGCTTTCTTT.

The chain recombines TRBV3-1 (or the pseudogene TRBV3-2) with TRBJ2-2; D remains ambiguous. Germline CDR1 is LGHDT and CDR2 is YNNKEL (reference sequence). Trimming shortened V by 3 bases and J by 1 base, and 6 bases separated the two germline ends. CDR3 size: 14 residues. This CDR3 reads CASSQGRNTGELFF. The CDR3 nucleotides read TGTGCCAGCAGCCAGGGCCGGAACACCGGGGAGCTGTTTTTT.

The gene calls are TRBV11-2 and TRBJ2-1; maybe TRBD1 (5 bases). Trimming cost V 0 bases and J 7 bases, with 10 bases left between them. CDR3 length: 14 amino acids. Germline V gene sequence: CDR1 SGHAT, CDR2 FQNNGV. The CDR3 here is CASSLEAQGNEQFF. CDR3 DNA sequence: TGTGCCAGCAGCTTAGAGGCCCAGGGTAATGAGCAGTTCTTC.

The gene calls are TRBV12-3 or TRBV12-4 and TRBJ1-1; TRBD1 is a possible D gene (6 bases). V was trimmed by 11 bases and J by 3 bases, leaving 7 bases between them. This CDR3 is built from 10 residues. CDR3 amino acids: CAQGYTEAFF. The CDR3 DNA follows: TGTGCCCAGGGGTACACTGAAGCTTTCTTT.

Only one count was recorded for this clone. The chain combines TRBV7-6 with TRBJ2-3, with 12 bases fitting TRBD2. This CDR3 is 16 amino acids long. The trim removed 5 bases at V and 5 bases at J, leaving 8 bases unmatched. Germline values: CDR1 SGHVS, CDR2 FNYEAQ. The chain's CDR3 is CASSEFRTSGKDTQYF. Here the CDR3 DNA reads TGTGCCAGCAGCGAATTCCGGACTAGCGGGAAAGATACGCAGTATTTT.

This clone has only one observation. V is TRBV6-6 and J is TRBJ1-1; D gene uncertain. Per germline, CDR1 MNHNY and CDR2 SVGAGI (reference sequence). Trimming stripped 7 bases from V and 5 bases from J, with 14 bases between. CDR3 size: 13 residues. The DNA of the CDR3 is TGTGCCAGCACGGAGGGTTCTACGACTGAAGCTTTCTTT. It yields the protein CASTEGSTTEAFF.

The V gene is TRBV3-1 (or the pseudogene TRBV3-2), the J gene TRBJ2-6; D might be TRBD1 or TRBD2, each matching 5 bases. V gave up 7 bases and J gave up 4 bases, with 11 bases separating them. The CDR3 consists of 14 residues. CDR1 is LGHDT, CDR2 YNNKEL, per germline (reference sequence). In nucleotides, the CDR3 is TGTGCCAGCACCCAGGGAGACGGGGCCAACGTCCTGACTTTC. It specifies CASTQGDGANVLTF.

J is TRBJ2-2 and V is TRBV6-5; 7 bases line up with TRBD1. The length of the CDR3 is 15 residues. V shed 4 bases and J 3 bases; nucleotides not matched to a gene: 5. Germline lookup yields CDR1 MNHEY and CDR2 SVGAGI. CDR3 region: CASSSGTAYTGELFF. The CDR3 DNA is TGTGCCAGCAGTTCCGGGACAGCCTACACCGGGGAGCTGTTTTTT.

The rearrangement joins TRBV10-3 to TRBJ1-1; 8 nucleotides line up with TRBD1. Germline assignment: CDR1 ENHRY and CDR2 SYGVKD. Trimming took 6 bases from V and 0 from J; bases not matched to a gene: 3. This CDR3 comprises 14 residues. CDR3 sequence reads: CAIRMTGVNTEAFF. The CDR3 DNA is TGTGCCATCAGGATGACAGGGGTGAACACTGAAGCTTTCTTT.

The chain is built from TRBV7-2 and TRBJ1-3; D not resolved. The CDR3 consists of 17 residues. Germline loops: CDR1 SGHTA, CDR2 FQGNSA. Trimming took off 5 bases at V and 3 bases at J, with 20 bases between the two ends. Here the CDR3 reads CASSPNPPAGGGNTIYF. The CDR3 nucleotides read TGTGCCAGCAGCCCAAACCCTCCCGCTGGCGGTGGAAACACCATATATTTT.

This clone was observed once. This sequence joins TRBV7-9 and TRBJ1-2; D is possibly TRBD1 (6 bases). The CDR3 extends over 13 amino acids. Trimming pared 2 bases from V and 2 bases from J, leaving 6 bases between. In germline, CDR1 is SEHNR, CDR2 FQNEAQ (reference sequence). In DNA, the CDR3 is TGTGCCAGCAGCTTACAGGGGAACTATGGCTACACCTTC. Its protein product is CASSLQGNYGYTF. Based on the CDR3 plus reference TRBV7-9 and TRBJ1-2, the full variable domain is DTGVSQNPRHKITKRGQNVTFRCDPISEHNRLYWYRQTLGQGPEFLTYFQNEAQLEKSRLLSDRFSAERPKGSFSTLEIQRTEQGDSAMYLCASSLQGNYGYTFGSGTRLTVV.

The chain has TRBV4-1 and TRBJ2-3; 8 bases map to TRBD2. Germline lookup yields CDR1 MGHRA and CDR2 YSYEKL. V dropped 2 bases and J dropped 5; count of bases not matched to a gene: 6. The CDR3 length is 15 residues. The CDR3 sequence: CASSQIGGAIDTQYF. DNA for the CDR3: TGCGCCAGCAGCCAAATCGGGGGGGCTATAGATACGCAGTATTTT.

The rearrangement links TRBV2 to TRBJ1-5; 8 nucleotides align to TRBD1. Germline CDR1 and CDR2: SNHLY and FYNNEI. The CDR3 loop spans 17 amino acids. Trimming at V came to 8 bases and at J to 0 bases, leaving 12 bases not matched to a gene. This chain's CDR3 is CASQGALQGDSNQPQHF. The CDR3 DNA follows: TGTGCCAGCCAGGGCGCCTTACAGGGGGATAGCAATCAGCCCCAGCATTTT.

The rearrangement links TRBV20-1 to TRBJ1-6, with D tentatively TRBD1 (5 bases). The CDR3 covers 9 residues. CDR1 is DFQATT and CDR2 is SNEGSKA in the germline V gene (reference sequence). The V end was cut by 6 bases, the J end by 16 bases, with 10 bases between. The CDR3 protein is CSAGGQLHF. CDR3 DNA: TGCAGTGCCGGGGGTCAACTCCACTTT.

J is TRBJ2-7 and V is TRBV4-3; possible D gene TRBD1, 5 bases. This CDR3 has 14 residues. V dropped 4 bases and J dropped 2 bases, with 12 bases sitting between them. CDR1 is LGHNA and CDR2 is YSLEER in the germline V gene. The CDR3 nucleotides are TGCGCCAGCAGCCCTGGACAATCTACCTACGAGCAGTACTTC. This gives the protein CASSPGQSTYEQYF.

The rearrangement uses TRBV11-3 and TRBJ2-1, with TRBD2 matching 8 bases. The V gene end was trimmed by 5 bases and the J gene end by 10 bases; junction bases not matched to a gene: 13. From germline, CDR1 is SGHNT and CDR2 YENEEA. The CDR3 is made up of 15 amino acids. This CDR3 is CASSLSGGRDSEQFF. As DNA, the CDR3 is TGTGCCAGCAGCCTCAGCGGGGGCCGGGACTCCGAGCAGTTCTTC.

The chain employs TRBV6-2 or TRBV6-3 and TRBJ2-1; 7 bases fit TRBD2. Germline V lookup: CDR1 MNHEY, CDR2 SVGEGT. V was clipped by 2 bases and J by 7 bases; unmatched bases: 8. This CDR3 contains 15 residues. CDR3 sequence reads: CASSYGSGVLNEQFF. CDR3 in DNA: TGTGCCAGCAGTTACGGGAGCGGGGTCCTAAATGAGCAGTTCTTC.

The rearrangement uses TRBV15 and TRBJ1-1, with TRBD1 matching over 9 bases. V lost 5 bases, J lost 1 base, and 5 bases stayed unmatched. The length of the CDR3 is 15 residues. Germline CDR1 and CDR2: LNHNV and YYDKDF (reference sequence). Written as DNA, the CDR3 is TGTGCCACCAGCGCCCGACAGGGGGAGAACACTGAAGCTTTCTTT. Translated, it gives CATSARQGENTEAFF.

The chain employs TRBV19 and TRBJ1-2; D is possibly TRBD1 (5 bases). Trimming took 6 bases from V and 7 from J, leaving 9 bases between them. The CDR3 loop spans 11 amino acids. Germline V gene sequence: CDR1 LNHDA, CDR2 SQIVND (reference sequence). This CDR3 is CASSLRAGYTF. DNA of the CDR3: TGTGCCAGTAGCCTCAGGGCTGGCTACACCTTC.

The CDR3 loop is CASSTANSYEQYF. The CDR3 DNA is TGTGCCAGCAGCACCGCTAACTCCTACGAGCAGTACTTC. The chain has TRBV9 and TRBJ2-7; the D is unclear. Trimming took off 4 bases at V and 0 bases at J, with 8 bases between the two ends. The germline gives CDR1 SGDLS, CDR2 YYNGEE. The CDR3 covers 13 residues.